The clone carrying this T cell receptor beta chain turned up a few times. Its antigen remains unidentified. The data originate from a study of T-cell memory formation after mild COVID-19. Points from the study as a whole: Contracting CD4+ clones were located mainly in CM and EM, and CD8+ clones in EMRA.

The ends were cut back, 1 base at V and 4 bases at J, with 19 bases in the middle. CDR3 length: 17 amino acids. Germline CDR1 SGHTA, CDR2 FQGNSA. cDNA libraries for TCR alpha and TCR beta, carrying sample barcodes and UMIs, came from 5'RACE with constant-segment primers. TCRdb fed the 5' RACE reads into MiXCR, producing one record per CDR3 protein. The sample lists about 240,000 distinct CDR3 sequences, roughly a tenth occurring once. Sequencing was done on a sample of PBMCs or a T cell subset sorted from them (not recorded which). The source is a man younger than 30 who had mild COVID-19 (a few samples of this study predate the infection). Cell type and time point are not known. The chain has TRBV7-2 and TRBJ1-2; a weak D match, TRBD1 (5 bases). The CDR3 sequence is CASSLELGTDFVYGYTF. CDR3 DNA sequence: TGTGCCAGCAGCTTAGAATTAGGGACGGACTTCGTCTATGGCTACACCTTC.